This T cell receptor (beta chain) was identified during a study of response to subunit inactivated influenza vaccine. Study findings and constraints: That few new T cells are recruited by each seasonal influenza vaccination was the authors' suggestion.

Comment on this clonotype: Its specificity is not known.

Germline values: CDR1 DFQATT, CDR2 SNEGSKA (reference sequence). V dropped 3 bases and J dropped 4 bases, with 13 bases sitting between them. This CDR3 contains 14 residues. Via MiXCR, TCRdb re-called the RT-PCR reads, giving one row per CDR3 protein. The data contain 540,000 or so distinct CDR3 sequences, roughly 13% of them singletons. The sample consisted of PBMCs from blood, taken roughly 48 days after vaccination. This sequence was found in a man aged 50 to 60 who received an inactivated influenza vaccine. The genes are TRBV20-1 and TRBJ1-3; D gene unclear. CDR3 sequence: CSARLGSHGNTIYF. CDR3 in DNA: TGCAGTGCTAGGCTGGGCAGTCACGGAAACACCATATATTTT.